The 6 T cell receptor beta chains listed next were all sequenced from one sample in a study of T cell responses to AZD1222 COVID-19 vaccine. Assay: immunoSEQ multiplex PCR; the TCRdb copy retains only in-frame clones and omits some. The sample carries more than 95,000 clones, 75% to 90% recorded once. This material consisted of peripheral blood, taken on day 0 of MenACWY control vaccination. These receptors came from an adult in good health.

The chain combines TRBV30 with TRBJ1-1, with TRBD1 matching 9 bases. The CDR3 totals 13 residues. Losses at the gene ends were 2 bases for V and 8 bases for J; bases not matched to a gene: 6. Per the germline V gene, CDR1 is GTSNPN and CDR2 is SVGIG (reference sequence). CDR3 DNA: TGTGCCTGGAGTCAAGCCGGGACAGGGGAAGCTTTCTTT. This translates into CAWSQAGTGEAFF. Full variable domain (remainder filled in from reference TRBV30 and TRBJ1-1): SQTIHQWPATLVQPVGSPLSLECTVEGTSNPNLYWYRQAAGRGLQLLFYSVGIGQISSEVPQNLSASRPQDRQFILSSKKLLLSDSGFYLCAWSQAGTGEAFFGQGTRLTVV.

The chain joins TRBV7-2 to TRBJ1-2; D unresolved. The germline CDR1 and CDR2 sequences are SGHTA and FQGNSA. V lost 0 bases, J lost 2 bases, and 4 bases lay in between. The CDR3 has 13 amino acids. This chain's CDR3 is CASSLAANYGYTF. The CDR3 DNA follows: TGTGCCAGCAGCTTAGCAGCCAACTATGGCTACACCTTC.

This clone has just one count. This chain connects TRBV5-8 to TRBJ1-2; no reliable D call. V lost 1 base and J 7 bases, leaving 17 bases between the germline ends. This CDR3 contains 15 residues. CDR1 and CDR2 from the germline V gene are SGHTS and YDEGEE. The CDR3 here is CASSLTAQVLIGYTF. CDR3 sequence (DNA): TGTGCCAGCAGCTTGACGGCCCAGGTGCTTATTGGCTACACCTTC.

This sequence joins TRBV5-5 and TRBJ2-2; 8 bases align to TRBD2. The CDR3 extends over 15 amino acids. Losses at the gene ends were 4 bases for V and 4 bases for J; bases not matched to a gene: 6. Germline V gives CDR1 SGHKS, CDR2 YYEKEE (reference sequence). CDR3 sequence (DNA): TGTGCCAGCAGCCCCGGGCTAGCGGGCACCGGGGAGCTGTTTTTT. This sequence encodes CASSPGLAGTGELFF.

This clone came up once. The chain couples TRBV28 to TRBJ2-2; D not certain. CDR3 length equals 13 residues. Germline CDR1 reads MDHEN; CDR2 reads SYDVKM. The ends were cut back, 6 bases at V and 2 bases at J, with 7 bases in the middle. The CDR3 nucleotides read TGTGCCAGCAGCCCGCTTAACACCGGGGAGCTGTTTTTT. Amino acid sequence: CASSPLNTGELFF.

The CDR3 bases are TGTGCCAGCTCACCGCGGGACAGGGCTATAGATACGCAGTATTTT. Amino acid sequence: CASSPRDRAIDTQYF. V and J are TRBV18 and TRBJ2-3, with 9 nucleotides matching TRBD1. J lost 5 bases, V lost 3 bases, and 6 bases had no gene match. The CDR3 is 15 residues long. Germline V gives CDR1 KGHSH, CDR2 LQKENI.